The 10 T cell receptor beta chains listed next were all sequenced from one sample in a study of cytomegalovirus exposure and HLA in healthy donors. Primers for the PCR totalled 60 Vbeta and 13 Jbeta. The assay was immunoSEQ multiplex PCR, and TCRdb's table has in-frame clones only and misses some. This sample has 140,000 to 150,000 clones; 65% to 80% occur once, and the top ten carry around 3.6%. The sample was PBMCs. The receptors originated from a male donor in good health and CMV-seronegative.

V gene TRBV30 combines with J gene TRBJ1-2, with TRBD1 identical over 10 bases. J lost 8 bases, V lost 2 bases, and 14 bases had no gene match. Germline V gives CDR1 GTSNPN, CDR2 SVGIG (reference sequence). The CDR3 spans 16 residues. CDR3 nucleotide sequence: TGTGCCTGGAGTCTCAAGGACAGGGGGAAGGGGAAAGGCTACACCTTC. Protein product: CAWSLKDRGKGKGYTF.

This clone was seen once. The chain uses TRBV18 and TRBJ1-1; D remains unclear. This CDR3 region has 13 residues. Trimming removed 2 bases at V and 5 bases at J, with 9 bases between. Germline V gene lookup returns CDR1 KGHSH and CDR2 LQKENI. The CDR3 loop reads CASSPSARTEAFF. The CDR3 region has the DNA TGTGCCAGCTCACCATCTGCGAGGACTGAAGCTTTCTTT.

The chain joins TRBV25-1 to TRBJ2-7, with 9 bases identical to TRBD1. The CDR3 runs 15 residues. From germline, CDR1 is MGHDK and CDR2 SYGVNS. V was clipped by 8 bases and J by 6 bases; unmatched bases: 14. CDR3 protein: CASLPRDREGREQYF. Here the CDR3 DNA reads TGTGCCAGCCTCCCCAGGGACAGGGAAGGACGCGAGCAGTACTTC.

In DNA, the CDR3 is TGTGCCAGTAGGGCAGGGGGCGCTTCCTGGAGTAACACTGAAGCTTTCTTT. Protein sequence: CASRAGGASWSNTEAFF. J is TRBJ1-1 and V is TRBV19; 8 bases match TRBD1. Germline V gene data show CDR1 as LNHDA and CDR2 as SQIVND (reference sequence). V lost 6 bases and J lost 2; bases outside the gene matches: 14. This CDR3 spans 17 amino acids.

The genes are TRBV18 and TRBJ1-3, with 9 positions matching TRBD1. The germline V gene has CDR1 KGHSH and CDR2 LQKENI. The CDR3 runs 16 residues. After removal of 0 bases from V and 3 bases from J, the junction contained 3 bases not matched to a gene. The CDR3 DNA follows: TGTGCCAGCTCACCACCGACAGGGGGATATGGAAACACCATATATTTT. Protein product: CASSPPTGGYGNTIYF.

The chain combines TRBV7-9 with TRBJ2-2; D might be TRBD1 (6 bases). The germline gives CDR1 SEHNR, CDR2 FQNEAQ (reference sequence). The CDR3 runs 14 residues. V gave up 2 bases and J gave up 3 bases, with 7 bases separating them. CDR3 sequence (DNA): TGTGCCAGCAGCTTATCAGGGGACACCGGGGAGCTGTTTTTT. It encodes CASSLSGDTGELFF.

The V and J genes are TRBV7-9 and TRBJ2-3; 8 nucleotides align to TRBD2. Germline loops: CDR1 SEHNR, CDR2 FQNEAQ (reference sequence). J gave up 6 bases and V 5 bases, and 10 bases lay outside the gene matches. The length of the CDR3 is 15 residues. In DNA, the CDR3 is TGTGCCAGCAGCCTGACTAGCGTTGGGGGGGATACGCAGTATTTT. This gives the protein CASSLTSVGGDTQYF.

The J gene is TRBJ1-6, the V gene TRBV10-3, with a possible D match to TRBD1 (5 bases). Germline CDR1 is ENHRY and CDR2 is SYGVKD. The V gene lost 2 bases and the J gene lost 9 bases, with 20 bases spanning the gap. This CDR3 comprises 17 residues. The CDR3 sequence is CAISEAGVGSAGSPLHF. The DNA of the CDR3 is TGTGCCATCAGTGAGGCGGGGGTAGGGAGCGCGGGTTCACCCCTCCACTTT.

The J gene is TRBJ2-4, the V gene TRBV5-6, with TRBD2 matching 9 bases. Germline loops: CDR1 SGHDT, CDR2 YYEEEE. V gave up 0 bases and J gave up 6 bases; unmatched junction bases: 4. CDR3 length: 15 residues. The CDR3 spells CASSLVAGGRNIQYF. In DNA, the CDR3 is TGTGCCAGCAGCTTGGTGGCGGGAGGGAGAAACATTCAGTACTTC.

The genes are TRBV27 and TRBJ2-1, with a tentative D call TRBD1 (6 bases). Between the trimmed V and J ends, which lost 9 bases and 0 bases, there was a span of 18 bases. The CDR3 has 16 residues. Germline V lookup: CDR1 MNHEY, CDR2 SMNVEV (reference sequence). The CDR3 region has the DNA TGTGCCAGTACAGGGTTCGCAGGGAGCTCCTACAATGAGCAGTTCTTC. The encoded protein is CASTGFAGSSYNEQFF.